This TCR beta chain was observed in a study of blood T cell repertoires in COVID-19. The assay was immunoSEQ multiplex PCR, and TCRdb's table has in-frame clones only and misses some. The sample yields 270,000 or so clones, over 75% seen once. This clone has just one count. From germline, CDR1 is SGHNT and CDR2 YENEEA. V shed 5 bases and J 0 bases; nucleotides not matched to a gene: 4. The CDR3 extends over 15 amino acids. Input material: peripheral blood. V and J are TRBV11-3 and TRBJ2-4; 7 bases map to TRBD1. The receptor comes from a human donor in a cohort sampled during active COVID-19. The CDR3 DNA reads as TGTGCCAGCAGCCCGGACAGGCTAGCCAAAAACATTCAGTACTTC. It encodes CASSPDRLAKNIQYF.